The rows below give T cell receptor beta chains drawn from one sample of a study of a mutant IDH1 vaccine in newly diagnosed glioma. Their cognate antigens are unknown. Produced via immunoSEQ multiplex PCR; TCRdb's table is partial and in-frame only. The table has 70,000 to 90,000 clones, roughly 85% seen once. The specimen comprised PBMCs, sampled from a glioma patient whose treatment included an IDH1 peptide vaccine. All receptors derive from a man between 25 and 39 years old with glioma. Some clones in this sample may be carry-over from other donors' samples. Each CDR3 is given without its conserved first and last residue. D genes are given only for firm matches. For some rows the clone size is stated as once, few or many, or as a class when expanded; others skip it.

clone_size d_call v_call cdr3_aa
. . TRBV5-1 ASSFRTKEEQF
. . TRBV7-6 ASSPPGLNTEAF
. . TRBV14 ASSQEDFNYNEQF
. . TRBV5-8 ASGPWGGRFGEQY
. . TRBV15 ATSRDRGATDTQY
. . TRBV27 ASIGRETYEQY
. . TRBV7-9 ASSFERDYGYT
. . TRBV9 ASSSRLTDTQY
. . TRBV7-9 ASSLSGGHTEAF
few TRBD2 TRBV4-2 ASSLRLAGGPNEQY
. . TRBV5-1 ASSLDSTDTQY
few . TRBV18 ASSPHPGPYEQY
few . TRBV5-1 ASSFFEQGNTGELF
. . TRBV14 ASSQDWARMNTEAF
. . TRBV9 ASSATNTLYYGYT
. . TRBV5-4 ASSLSGAGNTIY
. TRBD1 TRBV9 ASSAWDSQETQY
. TRBD1 TRBV27 ASTLIGTGGFNEQF
. . TRBV2 ASSLSPQWGSSHEQY
. . TRBV6-1 ASREEDYEQY
. TRBD2 TRBV10-1 ASTLADNEQF
once . TRBV6-6 ASNRAEETQY
. TRBD1 TRBV28 ASSFKGAGNYGYT
. . TRBV30 AWKGRGGYT
. . TRBV7-3 ASSSPPTDTQY
. TRBD1 TRBV6-4 ASSVDRGATTGELF
few . TRBV7-9 ASSLMSGVNQPQH
. . TRBV5-1 ASSVTANQPQH
. . TRBV28 ASRALNEQY
few . TRBV7-9 ASSLSEGEENEQY
. . TRBV4-1 ASSQEREQY
. TRBD1 TRBV27 ASSSPRTGGSHGYT
few . TRBV19 ASSIIRATGNAGAF
. . TRBV21-1 ASSRNRDRGTDTQY
. . TRBV6-5 ASNLGPNTEAF
. . TRBV5-6 ASSSGPHNSPLH
. . TRBV20-1 SATSPGGYT
. . TRBV19 ASSIPLASEDYNEQF
. . TRBV19 ASSIRGRVTPRTEAF
. . TRBV9 ASSFRGGIDGYT
. . TRBV7-2 ASSLGALYGYT
. TRBD1 TRBV10-2 ASTSDRGREQF